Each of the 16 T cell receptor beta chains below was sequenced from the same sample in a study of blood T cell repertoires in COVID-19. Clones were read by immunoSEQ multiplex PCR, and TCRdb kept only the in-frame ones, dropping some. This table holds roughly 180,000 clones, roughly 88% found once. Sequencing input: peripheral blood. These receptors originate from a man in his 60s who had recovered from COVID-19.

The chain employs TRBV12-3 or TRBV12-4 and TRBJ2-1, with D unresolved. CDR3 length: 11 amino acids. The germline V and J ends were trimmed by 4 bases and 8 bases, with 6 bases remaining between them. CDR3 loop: CASSYLDEQFF. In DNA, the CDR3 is TGTGCCAGCAGTTACTTGGATGAGCAGTTCTTC.

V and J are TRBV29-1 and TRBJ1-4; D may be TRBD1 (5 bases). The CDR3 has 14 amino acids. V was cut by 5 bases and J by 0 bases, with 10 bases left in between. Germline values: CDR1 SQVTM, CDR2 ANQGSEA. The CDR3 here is CSVLGGATNEKLFF. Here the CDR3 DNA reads TGCAGCGTTTTGGGAGGGGCAACTAATGAAAAACTGTTTTTT.

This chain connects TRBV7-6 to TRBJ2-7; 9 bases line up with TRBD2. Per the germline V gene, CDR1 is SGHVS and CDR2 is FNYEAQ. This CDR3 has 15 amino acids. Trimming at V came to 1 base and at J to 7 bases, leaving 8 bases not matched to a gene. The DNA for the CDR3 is TGTGCCAGCAGCTTAGATCCAGCGGGGGGCCGTGAGCAGTACTTC. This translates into CASSLDPAGGREQYF.

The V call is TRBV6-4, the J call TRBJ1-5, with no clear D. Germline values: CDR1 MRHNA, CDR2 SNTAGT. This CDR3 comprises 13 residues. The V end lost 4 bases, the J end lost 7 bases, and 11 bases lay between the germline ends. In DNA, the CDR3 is TGTGCCAGCAGTGTGGAGGGAGGGCAGCCCCAGCATTTT. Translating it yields CASSVEGGQPQHF.

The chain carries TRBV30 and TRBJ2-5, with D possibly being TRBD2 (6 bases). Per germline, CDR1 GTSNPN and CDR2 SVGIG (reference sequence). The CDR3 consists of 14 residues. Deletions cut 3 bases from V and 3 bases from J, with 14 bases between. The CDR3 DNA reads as TGTGCCTGGAGCACGGGACTTACTAAAGAGACCCAGTACTTC. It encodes CAWSTGLTKETQYF.

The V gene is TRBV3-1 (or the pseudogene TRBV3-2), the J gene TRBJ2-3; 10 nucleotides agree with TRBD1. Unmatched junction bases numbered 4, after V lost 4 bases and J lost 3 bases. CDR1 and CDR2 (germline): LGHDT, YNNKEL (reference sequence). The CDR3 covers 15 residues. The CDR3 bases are TGTGCCAGCAGCCCAGGACAGGGGGATACAGATACGCAGTATTTT. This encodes CASSPGQGDTDTQYF.

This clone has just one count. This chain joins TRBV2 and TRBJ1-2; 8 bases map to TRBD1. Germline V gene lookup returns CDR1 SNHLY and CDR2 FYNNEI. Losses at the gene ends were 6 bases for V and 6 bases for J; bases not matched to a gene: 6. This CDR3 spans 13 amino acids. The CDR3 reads CASRSDREDGYTF. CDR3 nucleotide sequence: TGTGCCAGCAGATCGGACAGGGAGGATGGCTACACCTTC.

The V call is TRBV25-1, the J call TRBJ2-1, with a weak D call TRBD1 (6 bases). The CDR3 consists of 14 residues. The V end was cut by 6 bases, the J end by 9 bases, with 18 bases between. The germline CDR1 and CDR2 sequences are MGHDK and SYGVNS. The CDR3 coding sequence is TGTGCCAGCAGAGGAAGGCAACAGGGTAGTGAGCAGTTCTTC. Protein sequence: CASRGRQQGSEQFF. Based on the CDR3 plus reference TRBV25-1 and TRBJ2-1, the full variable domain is EADIYQTPRYLVIGTGKKITLECSQTMGHDKMYWYQQDPGMELHLIHYSYGVNSTEKGDLSSESTVSRIRTEHFPLTLESARPSHTSQYLCASRGRQQGSEQFFGPGTRLTVL.

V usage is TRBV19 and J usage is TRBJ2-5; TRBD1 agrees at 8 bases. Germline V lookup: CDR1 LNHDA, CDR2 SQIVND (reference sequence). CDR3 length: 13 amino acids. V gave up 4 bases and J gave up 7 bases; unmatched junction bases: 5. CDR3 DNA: TGTGCCAGTAGTAGGGACAGGCTTGGGACCCAGTACTTC. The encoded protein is CASSRDRLGTQYF.

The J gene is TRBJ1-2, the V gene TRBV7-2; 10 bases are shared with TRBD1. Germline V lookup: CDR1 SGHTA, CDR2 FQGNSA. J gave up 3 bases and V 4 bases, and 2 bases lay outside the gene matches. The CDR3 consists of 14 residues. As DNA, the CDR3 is TGTGCCAGCAGCTCCGGGACAGGGGACTATGGCTACACCTTC. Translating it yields CASSSGTGDYGYTF.

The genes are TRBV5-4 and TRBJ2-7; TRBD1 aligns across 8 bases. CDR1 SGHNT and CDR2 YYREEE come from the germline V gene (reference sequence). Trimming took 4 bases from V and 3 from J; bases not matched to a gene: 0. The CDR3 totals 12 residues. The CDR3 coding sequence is TGTGCCAGCAGCGGACAGGGCTACGAGCAGTACTTC. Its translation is CASSGQGYEQYF.

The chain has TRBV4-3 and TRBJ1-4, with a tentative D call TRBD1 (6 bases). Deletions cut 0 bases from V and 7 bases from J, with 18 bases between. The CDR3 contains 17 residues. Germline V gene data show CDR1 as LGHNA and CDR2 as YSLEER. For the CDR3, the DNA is TGCGCCAGCAGCCAAGATCGGGGGGGGCGGGTTGGTGAAAAACTGTTTTTT. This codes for CASSQDRGGRVGEKLFF.

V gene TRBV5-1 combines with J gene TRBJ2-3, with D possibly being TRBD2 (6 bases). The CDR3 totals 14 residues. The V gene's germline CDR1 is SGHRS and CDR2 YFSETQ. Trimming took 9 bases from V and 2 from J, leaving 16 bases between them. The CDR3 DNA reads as TGCGCCACCTCTCCCGGGAGTAACACAGATACGCAGTATTTT. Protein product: CATSPGSNTDTQYF. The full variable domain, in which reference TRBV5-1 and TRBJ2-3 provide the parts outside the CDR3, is KAGVTQTPRYLIKTRGQQVTLSCSPISGHRSVSWYQQTPGQGLQFLFEYFSETQRNKGNFPGRFSGRQFSNSRSEMNVSTLELGDSALYLCATSPGSNTDTQYFGPGTRLTVL.

The CDR3 here is CASSLGRAGVSYNEQFF. The CDR3 DNA sequence: TGTGCCAGCAGCCTTGGGCGAGCGGGGGTGTCCTACAATGAGCAGTTCTTC. The gene calls are TRBV5-4 and TRBJ2-1; 8 nucleotides agree with TRBD2. CDR3 length: 17 amino acids. J was trimmed by 1 base and V by 4 bases; bases with no gene match: 10. The germline gives CDR1 SGHNT, CDR2 YYREEE (reference sequence).

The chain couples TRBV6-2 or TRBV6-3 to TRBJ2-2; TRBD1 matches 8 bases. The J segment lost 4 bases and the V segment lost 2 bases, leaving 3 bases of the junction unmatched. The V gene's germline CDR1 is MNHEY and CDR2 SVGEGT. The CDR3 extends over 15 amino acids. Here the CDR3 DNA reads TGTGCCAGCAGTTACCAGGGGGCCTTCACCGGGGAGCTGTTTTTT. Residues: CASSYQGAFTGELFF.

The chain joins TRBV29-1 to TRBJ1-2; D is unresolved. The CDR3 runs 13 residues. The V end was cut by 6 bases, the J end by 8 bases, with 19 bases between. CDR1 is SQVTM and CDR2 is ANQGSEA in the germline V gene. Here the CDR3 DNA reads TGCAGCGTGGGCCGAGACTGGGCGGGGGGCTACACCTTC. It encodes CSVGRDWAGGYTF.